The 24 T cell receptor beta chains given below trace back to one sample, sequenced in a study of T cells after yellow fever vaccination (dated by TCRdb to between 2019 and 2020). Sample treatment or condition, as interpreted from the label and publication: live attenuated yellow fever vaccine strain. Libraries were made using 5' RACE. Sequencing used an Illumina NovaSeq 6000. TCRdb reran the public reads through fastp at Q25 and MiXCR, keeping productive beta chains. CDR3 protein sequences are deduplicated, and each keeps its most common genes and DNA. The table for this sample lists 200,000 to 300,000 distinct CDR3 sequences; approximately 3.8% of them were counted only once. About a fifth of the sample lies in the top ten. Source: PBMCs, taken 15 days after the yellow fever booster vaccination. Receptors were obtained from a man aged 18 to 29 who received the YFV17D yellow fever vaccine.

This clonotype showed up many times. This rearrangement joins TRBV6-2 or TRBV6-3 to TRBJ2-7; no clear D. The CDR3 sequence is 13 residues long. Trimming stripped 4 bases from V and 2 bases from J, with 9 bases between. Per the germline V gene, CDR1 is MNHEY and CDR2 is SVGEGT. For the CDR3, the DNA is TGTGCCAGCAGTTTGCCAGGCCCCTACGAGCAGTACTTC. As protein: CASSLPGPYEQYF.

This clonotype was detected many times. CDR3 sequence reads: CASRGQEMNTEAFF. The CDR3 DNA reads as TGTGCCAGCAGGGGACAGGAGATGAACACTGAAGCTTTCTTT. This rearrangement joins TRBV6-2 or TRBV6-3 to TRBJ1-1; 8 bases align to TRBD1. This CDR3 contains 14 residues. The J segment lost 0 bases and the V segment lost 6 bases, leaving 3 bases of the junction unmatched. Germline assignment: CDR1 MNHEY and CDR2 SVGEGT.

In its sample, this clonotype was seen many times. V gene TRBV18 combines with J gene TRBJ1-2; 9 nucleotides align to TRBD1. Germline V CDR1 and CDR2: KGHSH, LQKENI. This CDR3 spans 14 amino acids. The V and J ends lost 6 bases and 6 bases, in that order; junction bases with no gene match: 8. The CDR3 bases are TGTGCCAGCTCCGTGGACAGGGGAGGTGATGGCTACACCTTC. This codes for CASSVDRGGDGYTF.

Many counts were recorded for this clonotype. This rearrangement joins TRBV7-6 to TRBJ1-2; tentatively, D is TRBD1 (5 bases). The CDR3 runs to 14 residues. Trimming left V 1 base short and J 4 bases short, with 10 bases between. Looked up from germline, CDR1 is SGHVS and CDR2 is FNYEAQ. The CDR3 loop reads CASSLGAGPYGYTF. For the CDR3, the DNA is TGTGCCAGCAGCTTAGGGGCAGGGCCCTATGGCTACACCTTC.

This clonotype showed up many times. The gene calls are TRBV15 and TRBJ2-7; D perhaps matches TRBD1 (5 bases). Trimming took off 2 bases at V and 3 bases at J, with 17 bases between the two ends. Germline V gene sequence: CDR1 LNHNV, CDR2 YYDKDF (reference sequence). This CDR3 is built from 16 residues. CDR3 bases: TGTGCCACCAGCAGAAGGGGATTCGGACGGAGCTACGAGCAGTACGTC. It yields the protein CATSRRGFGRSYEQYV.

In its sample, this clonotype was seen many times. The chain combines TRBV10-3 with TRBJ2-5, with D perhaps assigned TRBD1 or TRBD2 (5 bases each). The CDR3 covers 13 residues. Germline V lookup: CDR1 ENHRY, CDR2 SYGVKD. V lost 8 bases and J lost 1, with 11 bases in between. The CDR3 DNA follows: TGTGCCATCGCAGGGACGGTCCAAGAGACCCAGTACTTC. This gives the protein CAIAGTVQETQYF.

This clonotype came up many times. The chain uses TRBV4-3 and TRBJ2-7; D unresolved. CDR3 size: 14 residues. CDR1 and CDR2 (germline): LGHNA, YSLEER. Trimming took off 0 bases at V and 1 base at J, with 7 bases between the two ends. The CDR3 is CASSQDTGSYEQYF. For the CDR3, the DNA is TGCGCCAGCAGCCAAGATACCGGATCCTACGAGCAGTACTTC.

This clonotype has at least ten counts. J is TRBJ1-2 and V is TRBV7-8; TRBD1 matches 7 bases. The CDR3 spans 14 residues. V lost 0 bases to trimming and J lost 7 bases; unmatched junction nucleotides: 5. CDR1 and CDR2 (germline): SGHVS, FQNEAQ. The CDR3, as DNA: TGTGCCAGCAGCTTAGCAAGGGGGCCAGGTGGCTACACCTTC. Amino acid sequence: CASSLARGPGGYTF.

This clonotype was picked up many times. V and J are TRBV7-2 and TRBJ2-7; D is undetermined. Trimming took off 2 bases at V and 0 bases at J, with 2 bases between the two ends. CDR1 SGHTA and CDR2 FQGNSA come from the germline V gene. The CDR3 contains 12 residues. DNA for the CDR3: TGTGCCAGCAGCTTATTCTCCTACGAGCAGTACTTC. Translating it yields CASSLFSYEQYF.

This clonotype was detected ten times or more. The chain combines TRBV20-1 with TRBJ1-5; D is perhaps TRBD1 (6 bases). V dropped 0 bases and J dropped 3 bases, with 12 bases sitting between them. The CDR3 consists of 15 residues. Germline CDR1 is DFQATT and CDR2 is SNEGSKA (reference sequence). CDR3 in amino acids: CSARDAGGTNQPQHF. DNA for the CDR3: TGCAGTGCTAGAGATGCCGGGGGCACCAATCAGCCCCAGCATTTT.

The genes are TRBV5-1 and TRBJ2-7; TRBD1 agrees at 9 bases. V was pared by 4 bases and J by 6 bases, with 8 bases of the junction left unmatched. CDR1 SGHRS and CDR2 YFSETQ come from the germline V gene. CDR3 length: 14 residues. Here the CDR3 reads CASSIGTGRGEQYV. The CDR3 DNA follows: TGCGCCAGCAGCATAGGGACAGGGCGTGGCGAGCAGTACGTC.

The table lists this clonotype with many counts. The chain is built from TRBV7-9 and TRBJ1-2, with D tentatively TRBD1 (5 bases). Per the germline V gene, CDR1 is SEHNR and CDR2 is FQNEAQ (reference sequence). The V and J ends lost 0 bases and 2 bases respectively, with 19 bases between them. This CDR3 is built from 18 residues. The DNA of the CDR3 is TGTGCCAGCAGCTTAGCGCGCCCTGCGGGGGAAACGAACTATGGCTACACCTTC. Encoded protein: CASSLARPAGETNYGYTF.

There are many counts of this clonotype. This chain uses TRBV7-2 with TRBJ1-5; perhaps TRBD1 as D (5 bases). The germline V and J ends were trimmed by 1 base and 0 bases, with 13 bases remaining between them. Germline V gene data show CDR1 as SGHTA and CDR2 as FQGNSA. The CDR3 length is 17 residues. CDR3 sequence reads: CASSLGPTVVSNQPQHF. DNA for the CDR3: TGTGCCAGCAGCTTAGGTCCGACAGTGGTTAGCAATCAGCCCCAGCATTTT.

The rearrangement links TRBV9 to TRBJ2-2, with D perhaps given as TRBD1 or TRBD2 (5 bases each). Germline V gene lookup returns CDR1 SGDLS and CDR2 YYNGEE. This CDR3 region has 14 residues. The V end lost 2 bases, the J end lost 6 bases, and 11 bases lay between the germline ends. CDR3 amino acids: CASSVWGSPGELFF. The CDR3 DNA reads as TGTGCCAGCAGCGTCTGGGGGTCCCCCGGGGAGCTGTTTTTT.

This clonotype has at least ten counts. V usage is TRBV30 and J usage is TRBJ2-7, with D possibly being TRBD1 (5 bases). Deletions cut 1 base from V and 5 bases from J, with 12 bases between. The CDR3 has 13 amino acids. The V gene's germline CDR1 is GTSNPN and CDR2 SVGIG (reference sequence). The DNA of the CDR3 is TGTGCCTGGAGTGGGGGCAGGCCCCACGAGCAGTACTTC. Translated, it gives CAWSGGRPHEQYF.

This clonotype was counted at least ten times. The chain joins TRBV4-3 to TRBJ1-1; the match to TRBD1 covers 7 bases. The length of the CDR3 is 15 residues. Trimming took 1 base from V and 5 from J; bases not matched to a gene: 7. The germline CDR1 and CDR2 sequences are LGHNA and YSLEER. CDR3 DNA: TGCGCCAGCAGCCAAGGGGGGGCAGGGGGGACTGAAGCTTTCTTT. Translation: CASSQGGAGGTEAFF.

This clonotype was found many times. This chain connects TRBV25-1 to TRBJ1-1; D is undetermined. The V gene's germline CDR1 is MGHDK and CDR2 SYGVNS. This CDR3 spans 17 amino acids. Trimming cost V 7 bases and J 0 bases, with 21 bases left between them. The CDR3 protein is CASTRRKEGRMNTEAFF. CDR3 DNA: TGTGCCAGCACCCGAAGGAAGGAGGGCAGAATGAACACTGAAGCTTTCTTT.

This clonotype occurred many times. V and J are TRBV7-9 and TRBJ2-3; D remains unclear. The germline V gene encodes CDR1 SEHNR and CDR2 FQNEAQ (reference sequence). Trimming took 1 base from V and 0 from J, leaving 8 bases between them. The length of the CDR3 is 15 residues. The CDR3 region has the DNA TGTGCCAGCAGCTTAGGCCAGCGTAGCACAGATACGCAGTATTTT. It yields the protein CASSLGQRSTDTQYF.

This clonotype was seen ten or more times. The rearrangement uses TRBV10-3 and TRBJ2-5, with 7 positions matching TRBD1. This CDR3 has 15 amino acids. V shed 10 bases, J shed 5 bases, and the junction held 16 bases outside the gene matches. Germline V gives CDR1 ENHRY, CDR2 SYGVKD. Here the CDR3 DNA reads TGTGCCACCCGGCGAAAGGGGGCTCAGGAGGAGACCCAGTACTTC. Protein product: CATRRKGAQEETQYF.

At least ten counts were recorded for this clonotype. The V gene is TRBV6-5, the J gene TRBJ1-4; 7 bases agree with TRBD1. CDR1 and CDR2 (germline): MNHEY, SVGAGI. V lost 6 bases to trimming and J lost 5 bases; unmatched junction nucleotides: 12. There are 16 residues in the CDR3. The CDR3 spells CASRLTGRGGNEKLFF. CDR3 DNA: TGTGCCAGCAGACTGACAGGGAGGGGGGGGAATGAAAAACTGTTTTTT.

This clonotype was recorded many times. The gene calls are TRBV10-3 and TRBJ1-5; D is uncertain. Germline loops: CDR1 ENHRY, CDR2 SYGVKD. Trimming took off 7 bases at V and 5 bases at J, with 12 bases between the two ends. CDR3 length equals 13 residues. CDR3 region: CAITDGIDQPQHF. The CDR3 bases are TGTGCCATCACGGACGGAATAGATCAGCCCCAGCATTTT.

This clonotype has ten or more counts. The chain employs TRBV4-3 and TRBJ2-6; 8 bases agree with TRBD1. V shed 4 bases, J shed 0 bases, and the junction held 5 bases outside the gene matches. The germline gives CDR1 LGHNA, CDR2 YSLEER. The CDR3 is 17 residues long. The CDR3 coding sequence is TGCGCCAGCAGCCGACAGGGACAGGCCTCTGGGGCCAACGTCCTGACTTTC. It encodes CASSRQGQASGANVLTF.

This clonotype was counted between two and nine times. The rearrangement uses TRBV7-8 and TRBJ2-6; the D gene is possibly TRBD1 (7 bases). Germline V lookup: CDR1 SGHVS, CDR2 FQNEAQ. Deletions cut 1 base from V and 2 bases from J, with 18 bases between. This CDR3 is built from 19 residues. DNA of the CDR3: TGTGCCAGCAGCTTAGGATTTTCAGGGGGGAAGGCTGGGGCCAACGTCCTGACTTTC. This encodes CASSLGFSGGKAGANVLTF.

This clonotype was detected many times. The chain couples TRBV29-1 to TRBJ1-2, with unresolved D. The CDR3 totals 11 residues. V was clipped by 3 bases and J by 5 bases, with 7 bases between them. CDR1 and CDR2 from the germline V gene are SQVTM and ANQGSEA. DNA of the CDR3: TGCAGCGTTGAGTGGGAATATGGCTACACCTTC. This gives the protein CSVEWEYGYTF. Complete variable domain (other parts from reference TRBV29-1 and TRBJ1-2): SAVISQKPSRDICQRGTSLTIQCQVDSQVTMMFWYRQQPGQSLTLIATANQGSEATYESGFVIDKFPISRPNLTFSTLTVSNMSPEDSSIYLCSVEWEYGYTFGSGTRLTVV.